This entry features one T cell receptor beta chain sequence. The data derive from a study of blood T cell repertoires in COVID-19. Study overall: PBMCs, B-cell-depleted T cells, or T cells were the source of the cDNA or gDNA that made up the material.

Original analysis: Amplification with reference gene primers provided the estimates of nucleated cell counts. Sequencing was performed with immunoSEQ multiplex PCR; in TCRdb, only in-frame clones are kept and a portion is missing. V and J calls and clone size follow that table, whereas D and trimming were derived from the DNA. The sample includes fewer than 150,000 clones, around 90% of them seen just once. The CDR3 covers 14 residues. Per the germline V gene, CDR1 is SGHRS and CDR2 is YFSETQ. Between the trimmed V and J ends, which lost 4 bases and 6 bases, there was a span of 16 bases. Material for sequencing was peripheral blood. The chain recombines TRBV5-1 with TRBJ1-2, with a tentative D call TRBD1 (5 bases). This receptor was obtained from a woman aged 45-65 years with active or convalescent COVID-19. Written as DNA, the CDR3 is TGCGCCAGCAGCCCCCCGGCAGGGAGGGATGGCTACACCTTC. Protein sequence: CASSPPAGRDGYTF.